These T cell receptor beta chains were read from a single sample in a study of cytomegalovirus exposure and HLA in healthy donors. The method was immunoSEQ multiplex PCR; TCRdb's version includes in-frame clones alone and lacks a portion of them. This table has 150,000 to 200,000 clones, about 81% appearing once. Material: PBMCs. The receptors derive from a woman between 18 and 30 years old in good health and CMV-seronegative. The CDR3 runs from the conserved cysteine through the conserved F or W. A D gene is named only where the DNA matches it firmly. The size of a clone is reported for some rows only, either as once, few or many, or as a class for expanded clones.

>-|TRBV30|TRBJ2-6|-
CAQGLSGANVLTF
TGTGCCCAAGGACTCTCTGGGGCCAACGTCCTGACTTTC
>once|TRBV6-5|TRBJ1-1|-
CASSWGDTEAFF
TGTGCCAGCAGCTGGGGGGACACTGAAGCTTTCTTT
>-|TRBV7-3|TRBJ1-1|TRBD1
CASSPGQNEAFF
TGTGCCAGCAGCCCGGGACAGAATGAAGCTTTCTTT
>-|TRBV6-1|TRBJ2-5|TRBD2
CASSDRIPREEQYF
TGTGCCAGCAGTGACCGTATCCCCCGGGAGGAGCAGTACTTC
>-|TRBV7-8|TRBJ1-4|-
CASSDLEKLFF
TGTGCCAGCAGCGACTTAGAAAAACTGTTTTTT
>-|TRBV27|TRBJ2-7|-
CASSFWGTAYEQYF
TGTGCCAGCAGTTTCTGGGGCACGGCCTACGAGCAGTACTTC
>-|TRBV28|TRBJ1-3|-
CASSLLTGDSGNTIYF
TGTGCCAGCAGTTTATTAACAGGCGACTCTGGAAACACCATATATTTT
>-|TRBV6-5|TRBJ1-2|-
CASSYSRGSNGYTF
TGTGCCAGCAGTTACAGCAGGGGCAGCAATGGCTACACCTTC
>-|TRBV28|TRBJ2-1|TRBD2
CASSPRGTSGMYEQFF
TGTGCCAGCTCACCTAGGGGGACTAGCGGTATGTATGAGCAGTTCTTC
>-|TRBV2|TRBJ2-5|TRBD1
CASSDRGLRETQYF
TGTGCCAGCAGTGACAGGGGGCTACGAGAGACCCAGTACTTC
>-|TRBV5-5|TRBJ2-1|TRBD1
CASSTGTANEQFF
TGTGCCAGCAGCACTGGGACAGCTAATGAGCAGTTCTTC
>-|TRBV7-9|TRBJ2-1|TRBD1
CASSLRSGTGGAYNEQFF
TGTGCCAGCAGCTTGAGATCCGGGACAGGGGGCGCTTACAATGAGCAGTTCTTC
>-|TRBV6-1|TRBJ2-1|TRBD2
CASSGTSGGPKDNEQFF
TGTGCCAGCAGTGGAACTAGCGGGGGGCCAAAAGACAATGAGCAGTTCTTC
>-|TRBV6-6|TRBJ2-2|TRBD1
CASSTTGSVTGELFF
TGTGCCAGCAGCACGACAGGGTCGGTCACCGGGGAGCTGTTTTTT
>few|TRBV6-1|TRBJ2-1|-
CASRNGRAFTNEQFF
TGTGCCAGCAGGAACGGGCGGGCGTTCACAAATGAGCAGTTCTTC
>-|TRBV28|TRBJ2-7|TRBD2
CASSSGGPAGEYEQYF
TGTGCCAGCAGTTCGGGGGGTCCGGCGGGAGAATACGAGCAGTACTTC
>-|TRBV10-1|TRBJ2-7|TRBD2
CASSRGGRVDEQYF
TGCGCCAGCAGCCGCGGCGGGAGAGTAGACGAGCAGTACTTC
>-|TRBV5-1|TRBJ1-4|-
CASSPGGFNEKLFF
TGCGCCAGCAGCCCCGGGGGATTTAATGAAAAACTGTTTTTT
>-|TRBV5-1|TRBJ1-2|-
CASSLSNRGGDYGYTF
TGCGCCAGCAGCTTGTCCAACCGGGGAGGAGACTATGGCTACACCTTC
>-|TRBV14|TRBJ1-1|TRBD1
CASSLTGVTEAFF
TGTGCCAGCAGCCTTACAGGGGTAACTGAAGCTTTCTTT
>-|TRBV19|TRBJ1-1|-
CASSRRPGLTMNTEAFF
TGTGCCAGTAGTCGACGACCGGGACTGACTATGAACACTGAAGCTTTCTTT
>-|TRBV11-2|TRBJ1-2|TRBD1
CASSQGQGRANYGYTF
TGTGCCAGCAGCCAGGGACAGGGAAGAGCTAACTATGGCTACACCTTC
>-|TRBV6-5|TRBJ2-7|TRBD1
CASSFSGTGAPYEQYF
TGTGCCAGCAGTTTCTCCGGGACAGGGGCCCCCTACGAGCAGTACTTC
>-|TRBV4-1|TRBJ2-1|TRBD1
CASSLLGTAYNEQFF
TGCGCCAGCAGCCTCTTAGGGACAGCCTACAATGAGCAGTTCTTC
>-|TRBV6-5|TRBJ1-1|-
CASSALPNTEAFF
TGTGCCAGCAGCGCACTCCCGAACACTGAAGCTTTCTTT
>-|TRBV19|TRBJ1-1|-
CASSTGVRAFF
TGTGCCAGTAGTACGGGGGTTCGGGCTTTCTTT
>-|TRBV5-5|TRBJ1-2|-
CASSLLGAPEGYTF
TGTGCCAGCAGCTTGTTGGGCGCCCCTGAAGGCTACACCTTC